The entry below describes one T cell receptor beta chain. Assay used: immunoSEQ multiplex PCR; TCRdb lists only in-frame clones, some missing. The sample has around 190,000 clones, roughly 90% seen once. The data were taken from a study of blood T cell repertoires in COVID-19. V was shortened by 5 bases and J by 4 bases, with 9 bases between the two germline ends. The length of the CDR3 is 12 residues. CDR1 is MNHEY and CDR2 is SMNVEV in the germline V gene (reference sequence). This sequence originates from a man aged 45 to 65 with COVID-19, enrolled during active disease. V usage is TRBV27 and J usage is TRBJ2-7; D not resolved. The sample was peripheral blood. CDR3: CASSGRPYEQYF. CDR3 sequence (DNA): TGTGCCAGCAGTGGCAGGCCATACGAGCAGTACTTC.